A selection of T cell receptor beta chains follows, all from one sample in a study of T cell responses to AZD1222 COVID-19 vaccine. Assay: immunoSEQ multiplex PCR; the TCRdb copy retains only in-frame clones and omits some. The repertoire holds 100,000 to 150,000 clones, with approximately 88% as singletons. Here the sequenced sample was peripheral blood, taken on day 0 of AZD1222 vaccination. These receptors were taken from an adult in good health. The CDR3 runs from the conserved cysteine through the conserved F or W. A D gene is named only where the DNA matches it firmly. Some rows mark clone size as missing; the rest say once, few, many or name a class of expanded clone.

V,size,J,D,CDR3,DNA
TRBV19,.,TRBJ1-6,.,CASSILNSPLHF,TGTGCCAGTAGTATTTTGAATTCACCCCTCCACTTT
TRBV4-1,.,TRBJ1-3,.,CASSQVGGNTIYF,TGCGCCAGCAGCCAAGTGGGTGGAAACACCATATATTTT
TRBV19,.,TRBJ1-6,TRBD1,CASSRTGTASNSPLHF,TGTGCCAGTAGTCGAACCGGGACAGCGTCTAATTCACCCCTCCACTTT
TRBV18,once,TRBJ2-7,.,CASHSRETYEQYF,TGTGCCAGCCATTCTAGGGAAACCTACGAGCAGTACTTC
TRBV6-5,.,TRBJ2-5,.,CASSYSKGVETQYF,TGTGCCAGCAGTTACTCAAAAGGGGTCGAGACCCAGTACTTC
TRBV7-6,.,TRBJ2-1,TRBD2,CASAGGPETYNEQFF,TGTGCCAGCGCGGGGGGGCCAGAAACCTACAATGAGCAGTTCTTC
TRBV19,.,TRBJ1-1,.,CASSITGRGNTEAFF,TGTGCCAGTAGTATTACGGGGAGAGGGAACACTGAAGCTTTCTTT
TRBV3-1/TRBV3-2,.,TRBJ1-5,.,CASSQVGGAGQPQHF,TGTGCCAGCAGCCAAGTCGGGGGGGCTGGGCAGCCCCAGCATTTT
TRBV29-1,.,TRBJ1-1,TRBD1,CSVPDRVNTEAFF,TGCAGCGTACCGGACAGGGTGAACACTGAAGCTTTCTTT
TRBV5-1,.,TRBJ2-1,.,CASSLSHPSYNEQFF,TGCGCCAGCAGCTTGTCACACCCGTCCTACAATGAGCAGTTCTTC
TRBV3-1/TRBV3-2,once,TRBJ2-7,TRBD1,CASSLLGDSYEQYF,TGTGCCAGCAGCCTCTTGGGGGACAGCTACGAGCAGTACTTC
TRBV4-1,.,TRBJ1-3,.,CASISEGNTIYF,TGCGCCAGCATCTCCGAAGGAAACACCATATATTTT
TRBV18,once,TRBJ1-4,.,CASSPPNGNEKLFF,TGTGCCAGCTCACCACCGAACGGTAATGAAAAACTGTTTTTT
TRBV15,.,TRBJ2-7,.,CATSRDRSYEQYF,TGTGCCACCAGCAGAGATCGCTCCTACGAGCAGTACTTC
TRBV29-1,.,TRBJ2-7,.,CSVEDSGEQYF,TGCAGCGTAGAGGACTCTGGGGAGCAGTACTTC
TRBV5-4,many,TRBJ1-1,.,CASSQAPLEAFF,TGTGCCAGCAGCCAAGCTCCTCTGGAAGCTTTCTTT
TRBV5-8,.,TRBJ2-5,.,CASSRTETQYF,TGTGCCAGCAGTAGAACCGAGACCCAGTACTTC
TRBV6-5,.,TRBJ1-2,.,CASRPAGELGYGYTF,TGTGCCAGCAGACCGGCGGGAGAATTGGGCTATGGCTACACCTTC
TRBV3-1/TRBV3-2,.,TRBJ2-2,TRBD2,CASSLGLTGELFF,TGTGCCAGCAGTCTGGGACTAACCGGGGAGCTGTTTTTT
TRBV6-2/TRBV6-3,.,TRBJ1-4,.,CASGPGTANEKLFF,TGTGCCAGCGGCCCCGGGACGGCTAATGAAAAACTGTTTTTT
TRBV6-1,.,TRBJ1-1,.,CASSDTIWTEAFF,TGTGCCAGCAGTGACACAATTTGGACTGAAGCTTTCTTT
TRBV5-4,.,TRBJ2-7,.,CASSSGLSYEQYF,TGTGCCAGCAGCTCGGGCCTCTCCTACGAGCAGTACTTC
TRBV30,.,TRBJ2-4,.,CAWTGRNIQYF,TGTGCCTGGACGGGAAGAAACATTCAGTACTTC
TRBV18,.,TRBJ1-1,TRBD1,CASLRGDTEAFF,TGTGCCAGCCTCAGGGGGGACACTGAAGCTTTCTTT
TRBV6-5,.,TRBJ1-2,TRBD1,CASSPLTGGNYGYTF,TGTGCCAGCAGTCCCTTGACAGGGGGGAACTATGGCTACACCTTC
TRBV30,.,TRBJ2-3,.,CAWSRKEVAQYF,TGTGCCTGGTCCCGAAAGGAGGTTGCGCAGTATTTT
TRBV9,.,TRBJ1-6,.,CASSRVGGGVLNSPLHF,TGTGCCAGCAGCCGCGTCGGGGGTGGCGTTCTTAATTCACCCCTCCACTTT
TRBV11-2,.,TRBJ1-6,.,CASSTGQYNSPLHF,TGTGCCAGCTCAACAGGCCAATATAATTCACCCCTCCACTTT
TRBV29-1,.,TRBJ1-5,TRBD1,CSVGTAGNQPQHF,TGCAGCGTGGGGACAGCGGGCAATCAGCCCCAGCATTTT
TRBV5-1,once,TRBJ1-2,.,CASSFEGSQGYTF,TGCGCCAGCAGCTTCGAGGGGAGTCAAGGCTACACCTTC
TRBV11-2,.,TRBJ2-7,.,CASTFLARAHEQYF,TGTGCCAGCACCTTCCTTGCCAGGGCCCACGAGCAGTACTTC